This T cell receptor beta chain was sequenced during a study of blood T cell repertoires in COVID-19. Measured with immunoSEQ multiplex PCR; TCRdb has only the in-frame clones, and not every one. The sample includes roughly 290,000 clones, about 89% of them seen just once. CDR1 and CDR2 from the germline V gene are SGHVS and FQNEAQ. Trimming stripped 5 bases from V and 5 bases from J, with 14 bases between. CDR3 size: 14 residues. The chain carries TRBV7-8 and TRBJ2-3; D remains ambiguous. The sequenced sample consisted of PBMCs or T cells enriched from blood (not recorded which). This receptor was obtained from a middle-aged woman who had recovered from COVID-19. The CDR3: CASSPAATLDTQYF. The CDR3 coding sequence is TGTGCCAGCAGCCCCGCGGCTACATTAGATACGCAGTATTTT. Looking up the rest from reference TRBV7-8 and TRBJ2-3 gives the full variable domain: GAGVSQSPRYKVAKRGQDVALRCDPISGHVSLFWYQQALGQGPEFLTYFQNEAQLDKSGLPSDRFFAERPEGSVSTLKIQRTQQEDSAVYLCASSPAATLDTQYFGPGTRLTVL.